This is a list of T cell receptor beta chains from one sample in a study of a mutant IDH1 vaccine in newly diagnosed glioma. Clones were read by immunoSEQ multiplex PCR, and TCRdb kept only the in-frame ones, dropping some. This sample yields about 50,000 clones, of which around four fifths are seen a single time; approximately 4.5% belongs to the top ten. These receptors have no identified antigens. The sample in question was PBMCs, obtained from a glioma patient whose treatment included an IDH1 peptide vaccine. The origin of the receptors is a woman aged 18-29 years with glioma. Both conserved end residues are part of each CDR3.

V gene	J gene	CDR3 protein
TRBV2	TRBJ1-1	CASSFGTSGVF
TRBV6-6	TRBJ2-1	CASSYSTGNEQFF
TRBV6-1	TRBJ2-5	CASSRGSSQETQYF
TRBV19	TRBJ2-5	CASAPGQKETQYF
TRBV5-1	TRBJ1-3	CASSISTSGNTIYF
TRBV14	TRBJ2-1	CASSPRLAGAGNEQFF
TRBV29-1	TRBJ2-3	CSVDSLAGGSADTQYF
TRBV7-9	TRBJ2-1	CASSLDGGNYNEQFF
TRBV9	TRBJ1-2	CASSGGVGAGYTF
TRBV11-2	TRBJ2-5	CASSFSTSRETQYF
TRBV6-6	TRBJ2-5	CASSTGTGETQYF
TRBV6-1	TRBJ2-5	CASSGRQETQYF
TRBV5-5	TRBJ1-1	CASSLGGNTEAFF
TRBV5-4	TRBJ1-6	CASSARPGVGNSPLHF
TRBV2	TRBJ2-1	CASGSYNEQFF
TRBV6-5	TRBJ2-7	CASSLNEGYAASEQYF